This TCR beta chain was captured by sequencing in a study of blood T cell repertoires in COVID-19. Study context: Samples taken during acute and convalescent COVID-19 were collected in the United States, Italy and Spain. From T cells, B-cell-depleted T cells, or PBMCs came the material, which was cDNA or gDNA.

Germline CDR1 is LGHDT and CDR2 is YNNKEL (reference sequence). This CDR3 comprises 13 residues. Trimming removed 0 bases at V and 7 bases at J, with 7 bases between. How the authors handled the data: Quantification of nucleated cells was approximated via reference gene primer amplification. Sequencing was performed with immunoSEQ multiplex PCR; in TCRdb, only in-frame clones are kept and a portion is missing. V and J calls plus clone size are reproduced from that table; the DNA served to infer D and trimming. The top ten hold around an eighth of the sample, which has some 450,000 clones, around 88% seen once. Seattle researchers signed up patients amid active infection and tracked them longitudinally.

This sequence joins TRBV3-1 (or the pseudogene TRBV3-2) and TRBJ1-5, with unresolved D. The sequenced sample consisted of peripheral blood. This clonotype originated in a woman in her forties or fifties with COVID-19, enrolled during active disease. The CDR3 region is CASSQDSQQPQHF. The CDR3 bases are TGTGCCAGCAGCCAAGATAGCCAGCAGCCCCAGCATTTT.